The clone carrying this T cell receptor beta chain was detected only once. What it binds is not known. Some clones are missing from TCRdb's copy, which holds only in-frame ones; the method was immunoSEQ multiplex PCR. Of 51,000 or so clones listed, 75% to 85% were seen once; the top ten hold roughly 2%. This sample is drawn from a study of OX40 agonist ivuxolimab in advanced cancers. Study summary: Subjects had a mean age of around 60 years, with a range of 23 to 79; less than 90% were male. About 42% of patients had received prior checkpoint inhibitor therapy. Study-level points and caveats: It was also the case that some nonresponders had low normalized T-cell clonal expansion.

It was autoimmune disease history or systemic immunosuppression that excluded patients. There are 15 residues in the CDR3. From germline, CDR1 is KGHSH and CDR2 LQKENI. Trimming removed 6 bases from V and 5 bases from J; junction bases left unmatched: 8. The sequencing here drew on CD4+ or CD8+ T cells sorted from blood, taken in a trial of the OX40 agonist ivuxolimab. This chain connects TRBV18 to TRBJ2-7, with TRBD1 identical over 12 bases. The receptor was derived from an adult with an advanced solid tumor such as melanoma, head and neck, liver or kidney cancer. The CDR3 is CASSSLGTGGHEQYF. The CDR3 nucleotides read TGTGCCAGCTCCTCACTCGGGACAGGGGGCCACGAGCAGTACTTC.